These T cell receptor beta chains were read from a single sample in a study of blood T cell repertoires in COVID-19. Measured with immunoSEQ multiplex PCR; TCRdb has only the in-frame clones, and not every one. This table has over 300,000 clones, under 90% appearing once. The sequenced sample was PBMCs or T cells enriched from blood (not recorded which). These receptors were taken from a woman aged 18-29 years who had recovered from COVID-19. The CDR3 runs from the conserved cysteine through the conserved F or W. The D gene is left open where the match is weak. Expanded clones are given a class, and other clones once, few, many or no size at all.

>.|TRBV7-9|.|TRBJ2-6
TGTGCCAGCAGCTTACAGTCGGGTGGGGCCAACGTCCTGACTTTC
CASSLQSGGANVLTF
>.|TRBV10-2|few|TRBJ2-5
TGCGCCAGCAGTTCTACAGGTGTCCAAGAGACCCAGTACTTC
CASSSTGVQETQYF
>.|TRBV13|.|TRBJ2-7
TGTGCCAGCAGCTTACGTCCCTACGAGCAGTACTTC
CASSLRPYEQYF
>.|TRBV10-3|once|TRBJ2-7
TGTGCCATCAGCGCTCCCCTTTCGCAGGGCTTATCCTACGAGCAGTACTTC
CAISAPLSQGLSYEQYF
>.|TRBV30|.|TRBJ2-2
TGTGCCCAAGACTACAACACCGGGGAGCTGTTTTTT
CAQDYNTGELFF
>TRBD1|TRBV30|.|TRBJ2-7
TGTGCCTGGAGCGCTCGGACAGGGAGGCTACACAGCTACGAGCAGTACTTC
CAWSARTGRLHSYEQYF
>TRBD1|TRBV18|.|TRBJ1-1
TGTGCCAGCTCACCCGAGGGGGCTTACGACACTGAAGCTTTCTTT
CASSPEGAYDTEAFF
>.|TRBV6-2/TRBV6-3|few|TRBJ2-3
TGTGCCAGCAGTTCGACACTGGGAGATACGCAGTATTTT
CASSSTLGDTQYF
>TRBD2|TRBV28|.|TRBJ2-5
TGTGCCAGCTCCATAGGCGGGAGAGGTGAGACCCAGTACTTC
CASSIGGRGETQYF
>.|TRBV6-5|.|TRBJ2-1
TGTGCCAGCAGTCAGGGTCAGGCCTCCTACAATGAGCAGTTCTTC
CASSQGQASYNEQFF
>.|TRBV27|.|TRBJ1-1
TGTGCCAGCAGTTTCGATGAGGGCACTGAAGCTTTCTTT
CASSFDEGTEAFF
>TRBD1|TRBV24-1|.|TRBJ2-1
TGTGCCACCAGCGCGAGCACGAGACAGGGGAGTCCCTACAATGAGCAGTTCTTC
CATSASTRQGSPYNEQFF
>.|TRBV3-1/TRBV3-2|.|TRBJ1-5
TGTGCCAGCAGCCAAGATCTGGCGGGTCTCAATCAGCCCCAGCATTTT
CASSQDLAGLNQPQHF
>TRBD1|TRBV18|.|TRBJ2-3
TGTGCCAGCTCACCCCCTGGACAGGGGACCACAGATACGCAGTATTTT
CASSPPGQGTTDTQYF
>.|TRBV2|.|TRBJ1-4
TGTGCCAGCAGAGAATGGTTCCGCGGACGGGAGGCTAATGAAAAACTGTTTTTT
CASREWFRGREANEKLFF
>.|TRBV2|.|TRBJ1-4
TGTGCCAGCAGTGCTCAGGGAACTAATGAAAAACTGTTTTTT
CASSAQGTNEKLFF
>.|TRBV7-9|.|TRBJ2-1
TGTGCCAGCAGCTCCCCGGAGGGAATATACAATGAGCAGTTCTTC
CASSSPEGIYNEQFF
>TRBD1|TRBV4-1|.|TRBJ1-5
TGCGCCAGCAGCCATGATGCCATGGGGACAGGGCGCCCGCCAAGCAATCAGCCCCAGCATTTT
CASSHDAMGTGRPPSNQPQHF
>.|TRBV6-5|.|TRBJ1-5
TGTGCCAGCAGTCGGGACTTCCAGGACAATCAGCCCCAGCATTTT
CASSRDFQDNQPQHF
>.|TRBV28|.|TRBJ1-4
TGTGCCAGCAGTTTGGGGCGCAGGGCCCCTAATGAAAAACTGTTTTTT
CASSLGRRAPNEKLFF
>.|TRBV5-4|.|TRBJ2-3
TGTGCCAGCAGCTTACGGGATACGCAGTATTTT
CASSLRDTQYF
>.|TRBV28|.|TRBJ2-7
TGTGCCAGCAGTCTTCCTGCTGGAGAAAAATCCTACGAGCAGTACTTC
CASSLPAGEKSYEQYF
>TRBD2|TRBV14|medium-sized|TRBJ2-7
TGTGCCAGCAGCCAAGAACTAGCGAGCGAGCAGTACTTC
CASSQELASEQYF
>TRBD2|TRBV3-1/TRBV3-2|.|TRBJ2-3
TGTGCCAGCAGCCAAGTGGCTAGCGGGGGTTTCACAGATACGCAGTATTTT
CASSQVASGGFTDTQYF
>TRBD2|TRBV6-5|.|TRBJ2-1
TGTGCCAGCAGTTACTTTTTCTTAGCGGGGTACAATGAGCAGTTCTTC
CASSYFFLAGYNEQFF
>.|TRBV18|.|TRBJ1-5
TGTGCCAGCTCCGCCACTAGGACAGGCAATCAGCCCCAGCATTTT
CASSATRTGNQPQHF
>.|TRBV5-1|.|TRBJ2-2
TGCGCCAGCAGCTACTTTGGCGGGACCGGGGAGCTGTTTTTT
CASSYFGGTGELFF
>TRBD1|TRBV13|.|TRBJ2-7
TGTGCCAGCAGCACGGGACAGAGCTCCTACGAGCAGTACTTC
CASSTGQSSYEQYF
>TRBD1|TRBV27|once|TRBJ2-7
TGTGCCAGCAGCCGGACGGGACAGAGCTCCTACGAGCAGTACTTC
CASSRTGQSSYEQYF
>TRBD1|TRBV7-9|.|TRBJ2-2
TGTGCCAGCAGCCTCGGACAGGGGGAAGCCGGGGAGCTGTTTTTT
CASSLGQGEAGELFF
>TRBD2|TRBV7-9|.|TRBJ2-2
TGTGCCAGCTCCGAGGCAATAGCGGGAGTCAACACCGGGGAGCTGTTTTTT
CASSEAIAGVNTGELFF
>TRBD1|TRBV14|.|TRBJ1-2
TGTGCCAGCAGACCATCCGGGACAGGGAAAGGCTATGGCTACACCTTC
CASRPSGTGKGYGYTF
>.|TRBV6-5|.|TRBJ1-1
TGTGCCAGCGCTCCGGGGGATACCACTGAAGCTTTCTTT
CASAPGDTTEAFF
>TRBD2|TRBV3-1/TRBV3-2|.|TRBJ2-3
TGTGCCAGCAGCTACTGGACTAGCTTCACAGATACGCAGTATTTT
CASSYWTSFTDTQYF
>TRBD1|TRBV27|few|TRBJ1-3
TGTGCCAGCAGCCGAACAGGGGTCTCTGGAAACACCATATATTTT
CASSRTGVSGNTIYF